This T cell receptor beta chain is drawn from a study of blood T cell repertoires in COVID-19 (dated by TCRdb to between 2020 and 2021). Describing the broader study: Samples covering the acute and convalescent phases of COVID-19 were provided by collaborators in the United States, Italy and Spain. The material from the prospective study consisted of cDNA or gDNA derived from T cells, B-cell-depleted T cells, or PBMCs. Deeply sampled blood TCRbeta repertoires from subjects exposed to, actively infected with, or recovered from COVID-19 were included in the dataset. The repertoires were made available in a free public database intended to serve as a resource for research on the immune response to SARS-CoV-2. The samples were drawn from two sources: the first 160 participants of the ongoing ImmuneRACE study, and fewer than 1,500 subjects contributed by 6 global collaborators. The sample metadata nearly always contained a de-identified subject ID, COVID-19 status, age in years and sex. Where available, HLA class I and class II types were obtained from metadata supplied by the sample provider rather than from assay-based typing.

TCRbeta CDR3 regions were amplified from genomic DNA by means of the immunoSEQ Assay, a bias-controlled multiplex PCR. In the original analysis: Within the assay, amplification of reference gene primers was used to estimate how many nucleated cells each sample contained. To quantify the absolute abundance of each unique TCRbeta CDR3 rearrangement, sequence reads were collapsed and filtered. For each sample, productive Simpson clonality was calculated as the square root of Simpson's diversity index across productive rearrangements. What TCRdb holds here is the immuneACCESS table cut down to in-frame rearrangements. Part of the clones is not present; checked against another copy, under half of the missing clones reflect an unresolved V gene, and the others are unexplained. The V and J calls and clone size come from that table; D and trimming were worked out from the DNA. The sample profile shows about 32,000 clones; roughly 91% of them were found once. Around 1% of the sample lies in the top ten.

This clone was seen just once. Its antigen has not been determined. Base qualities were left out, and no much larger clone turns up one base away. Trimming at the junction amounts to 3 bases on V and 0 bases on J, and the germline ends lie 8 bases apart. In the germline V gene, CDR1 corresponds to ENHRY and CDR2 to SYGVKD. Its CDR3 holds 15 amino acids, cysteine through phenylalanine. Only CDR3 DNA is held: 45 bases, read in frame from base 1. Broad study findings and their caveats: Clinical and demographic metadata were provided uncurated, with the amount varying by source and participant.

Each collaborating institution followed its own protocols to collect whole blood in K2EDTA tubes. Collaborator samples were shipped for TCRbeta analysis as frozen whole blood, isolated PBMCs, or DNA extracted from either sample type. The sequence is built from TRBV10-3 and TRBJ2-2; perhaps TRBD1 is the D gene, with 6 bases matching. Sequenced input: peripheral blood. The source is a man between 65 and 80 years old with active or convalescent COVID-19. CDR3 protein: CAISEGGTNTGELFF. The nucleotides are TGTGCCATCAGTGAAGGGGGAACGAACACCGGGGAGCTGTTTTTT.